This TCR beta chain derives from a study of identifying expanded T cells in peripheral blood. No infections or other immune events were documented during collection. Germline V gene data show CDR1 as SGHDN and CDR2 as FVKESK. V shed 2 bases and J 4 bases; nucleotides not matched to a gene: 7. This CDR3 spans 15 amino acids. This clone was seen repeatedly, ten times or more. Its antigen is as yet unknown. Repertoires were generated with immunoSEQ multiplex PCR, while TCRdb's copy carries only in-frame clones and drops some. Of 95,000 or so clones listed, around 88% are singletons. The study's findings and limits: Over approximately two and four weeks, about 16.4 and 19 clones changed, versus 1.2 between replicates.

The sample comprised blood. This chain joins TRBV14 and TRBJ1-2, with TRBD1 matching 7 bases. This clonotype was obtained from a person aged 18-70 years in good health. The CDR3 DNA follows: TGTGCCAGCAGCCAAATGATGGGACAGTCCTATGGCTACACCTTC. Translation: CASSQMMGQSYGYTF.